Here is one T cell receptor beta chain with its context. This sample is part of a study of blood T cell repertoires in COVID-19. Study information: Some COVID-19 samples were acute and others convalescent; all came from the United States, Italy and Spain.

The CDR3 is 13 residues long. V gave up 5 bases and J gave up 6 bases, with 13 bases separating them. Authors' analysis steps: Using reference gene primer amplification, nucleated cell counts were estimated. The table came from immunoSEQ multiplex PCR; TCRdb's copy has only in-frame clones and leaves some out. V, J and clone size are those of that table, while D and trimming were read from the DNA. The sample carries approximately 400,000 clones, roughly four fifths recorded once. This receptor was obtained from a human donor with acute or convalescent COVID-19. The donor label of this sample is uncertain. This chain joins TRBV12-3 or TRBV12-4 and TRBJ1-1; D is undetermined. The sample taken for sequencing was peripheral blood. The DNA of the CDR3 is TGTGCCAGCAGTCGACAAATCTTCGCTGAAGCTTTCTTT. Translating gives CASSRQIFAEAFF.